This TCR beta chain was captured in a study of blood T cell repertoires in COVID-19. For the study at large: Samples of COVID-19 (acute and convalescent) were obtained from the United States, Italy and Spain.

This clone has only one observation. This CDR3 contains 20 residues. Germline V gives CDR1 MDHEN, CDR2 SYDVKM. The V segment lost 1 base and the J segment 0 bases; nucleotides outside the gene matches: 10. The protocol was immunoSEQ multiplex PCR, while the TCRdb copy is restricted to in-frame clones and leaves out a portion. The sample lists approximately 69,000 clones, 70% to 90% occurring once. The sample consisted of peripheral blood. This TCR was sampled from a human donor in a cohort sampled during active COVID-19. The rearrangement links TRBV28 to TRBJ2-1; 12 nucleotides line up with TRBD2. The CDR3 nucleotides are TGTGCCAGCAGTTTATCCCTAGCGGGGGGGCCCTATGGCTCCTACAATGAGCAGTTCTTC. It encodes CASSLSLAGGPYGSYNEQFF.